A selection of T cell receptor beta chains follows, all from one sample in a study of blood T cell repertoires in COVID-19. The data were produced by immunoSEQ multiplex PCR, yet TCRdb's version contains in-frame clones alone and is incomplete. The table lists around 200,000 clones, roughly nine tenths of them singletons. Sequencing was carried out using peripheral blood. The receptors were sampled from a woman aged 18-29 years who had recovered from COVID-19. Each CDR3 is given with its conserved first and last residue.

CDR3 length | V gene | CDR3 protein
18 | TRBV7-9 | CASSQDPGTSGTSYEQYF
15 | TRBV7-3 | CASSLTFLAGDIQYF
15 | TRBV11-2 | CASSFSDGHNQPQHF
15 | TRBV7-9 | CASSLGTSLVNEQFF
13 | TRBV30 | CAWSRAKYNEQFF
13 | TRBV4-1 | CASSQGVNTEAFF
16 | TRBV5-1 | CASSLDRGLGQETQYF
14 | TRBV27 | CASSLTTGGQPQHF
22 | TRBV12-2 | CASPGRGIQPGLAGEYTDTQYF
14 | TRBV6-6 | CASSYRDTSYEQYF
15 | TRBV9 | CASSVGSGRAATQYF
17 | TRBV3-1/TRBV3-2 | CASSPIGVFKYQETQYF
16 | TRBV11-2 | CASSLGDRFDAQGYTF
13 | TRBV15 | CATSRGGGYGYTF
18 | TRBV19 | CASELGGLAGAGTDTQYF
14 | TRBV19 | CASSALFTSAEQYF
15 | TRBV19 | CATVGGRRGWTEAFF
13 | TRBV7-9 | CASLRTSGYEQYF
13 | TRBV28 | CASNQGADYEQYF
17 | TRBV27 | CASSTLQATGDTDTQYF
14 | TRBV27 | CASSSGQTTDTQYF
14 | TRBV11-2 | CASRPGSYPAEQFF
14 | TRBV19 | CASSIRGSSNEQYF
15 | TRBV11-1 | CASSSTGLAGGLGFF
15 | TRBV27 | CASSFLQGWYTEAFF
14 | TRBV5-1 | CASSWLSGSGELFF
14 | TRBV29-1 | CSVELDRVGETQYF
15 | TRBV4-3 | CASSHGIEGRETQYF
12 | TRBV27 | CASGHRAYEQYF